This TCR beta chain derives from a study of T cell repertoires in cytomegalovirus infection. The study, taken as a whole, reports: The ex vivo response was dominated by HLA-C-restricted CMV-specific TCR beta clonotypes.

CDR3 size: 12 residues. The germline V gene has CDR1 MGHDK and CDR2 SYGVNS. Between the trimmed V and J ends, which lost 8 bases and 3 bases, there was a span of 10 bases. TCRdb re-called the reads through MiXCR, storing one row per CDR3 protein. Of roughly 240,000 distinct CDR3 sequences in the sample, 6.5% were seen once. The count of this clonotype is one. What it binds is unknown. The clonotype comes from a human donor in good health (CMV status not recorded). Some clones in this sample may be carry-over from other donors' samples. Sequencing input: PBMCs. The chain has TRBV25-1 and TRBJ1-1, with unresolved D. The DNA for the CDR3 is TGTGCCAGCCGAGTGCTAGACACTGAAGCTTTCTTT. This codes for CASRVLDTEAFF.